Listed below are T cell receptor beta chains from one sample, sequenced in a study of cytomegalovirus exposure and HLA in healthy donors. Generated by immunoSEQ multiplex PCR, the TCRdb table keeps only in-frame clones and is missing some. The sample records about 50,000 clones, over 60% being singletons. Sequencing was performed on PBMCs. The receptor source for this set is a woman between 45 and 65 years old in good health and CMV-seronegative. Each CDR3 is given with its conserved first and last residue. D genes are given only for firm matches. Only some rows state a clone size, as once, few, many or a class for expanded clones.

TRBV19	TRBJ2-7	13	.	.	CASSISVSYEQYF	TGTGCCAGTAGTATATCTGTATCCTACGAGCAGTACTTC
TRBV10-3	TRBJ2-3	12	.	.	CAISETGHTQYF	TGTGCCATCAGTGAAACAGGTCATACGCAGTATTTT
TRBV28	TRBJ1-2	12	.	.	CASSIQGYGYTF	TGTGCCAGCAGTATACAGGGTTATGGCTACACCTTC
TRBV4-3	TRBJ1-5	13	.	.	CASSQERDQPQHF	TGCGCCAGCAGCCAAGAGCGTGATCAGCCCCAGCATTTT
TRBV10-1	TRBJ2-1	14	few	TRBD2	CASSSGTPHNEQFF	TGCGCCAGCTCGAGCGGGACCCCCCACAATGAGCAGTTCTTC
TRBV28	TRBJ2-7	14	.	.	CASSLPIQGYEQYF	TGTGCCAGCAGTTTACCCATTCAGGGCTACGAGCAGTACTTC
TRBV7-9	TRBJ1-3	13	few	TRBD1	CATTGGSGNTIYF	TGTGCGACGACAGGGGGCTCTGGAAACACCATATATTTT
TRBV28	TRBJ1-1	12	.	.	CASSYHTGQAFF	TGTGCCAGCAGTTACCATACAGGGCAAGCTTTCTTT
TRBV6-1	TRBJ2-7	14	.	TRBD1	CASSAGDRRYEQYF	TGTGCCAGCAGTGCCGGGGACAGGCGCTACGAGCAGTACTTC
TRBV5-1	TRBJ2-3	19	.	TRBD2	CASSSAGTSGISSTDTQYF	TGCGCCAGCAGCTCAGCCGGGACTAGCGGGATATCTAGCACAGATACGCAGTATTTT
TRBV5-1	TRBJ2-4	13	once	TRBD1	CASSLRDRNIQYF	TGCGCCAGCAGCCTGCGGGACAGGAACATTCAGTACTTC
TRBV12-2	TRBJ1-3	16	.	.	CASRRQGAFSGNTIYF	TGTGCAAGTCGACGACAGGGTGCCTTCTCTGGAAACACCATATATTTT
TRBV6-5	TRBJ2-7	14	.	.	CASSYNGQSYEQYF	TGTGCCAGCAGTTATAACGGACAGTCCTACGAGCAGTACTTC
TRBV10-3	TRBJ2-7	14	.	TRBD1	CAISEGTGSYEQYF	TGTGCCATCAGTGAGGGGACAGGGTCGTACGAGCAGTACTTC
TRBV2	TRBJ2-1	15	.	.	CASSERGTTYNEQFF	TGTGCCAGCAGTGAAAGGGGGACTACCTACAATGAGCAGTTCTTC
TRBV4-3	TRBJ2-7	15	.	.	CASSPGGRVNYEQYF	TGCGCCAGCAGCCCCGGGGGGCGGGTAAACTACGAGCAGTACTTC
TRBV2	TRBJ1-5	15	few	.	CASSEGREGNQPQHF	TGTGCCAGCAGTGAAGGCAGGGAGGGCAATCAGCCCCAGCATTTT
TRBV28	TRBJ2-5	15	.	TRBD2	CASSLAGGNQETQYF	TGTGCCAGCAGCTTAGCGGGAGGTAACCAAGAGACCCAGTACTTC
TRBV7-3	TRBJ2-2	15	.	TRBD1	CASSKVGTGGGELFF	TGTGCCAGCAGCAAAGTGGGGACAGGAGGCGGGGAGCTGTTTTTT
TRBV5-6	TRBJ2-3	16	.	TRBD2	CASSVVGLAGGDTQYF	TGTGCCAGCAGCGTGGTGGGACTAGCGGGAGGTGATACGCAGTATTTT
TRBV13	TRBJ2-3	17	.	TRBD2	CASSPILAGGRSDTQYF	TGTGCCAGCAGCCCCATCCTGGCGGGGGGGCGCTCAGATACGCAGTATTTT
TRBV28	TRBJ1-2	17	.	TRBD1	CASSFRGSQGLVRGYTF	TGTGCCAGCAGTTTTAGAGGATCACAGGGGCTGGTGAGGGGCTACACCTTC
TRBV5-1	TRBJ2-7	15	.	TRBD2	CASKKWTSDSYEQYF	TGCGCCAGCAAAAAATGGACTAGCGACTCCTACGAGCAGTACTTC
TRBV4-3	TRBJ1-2	14	.	.	CASSQGRQSYGYTF	TGCGCCAGCAGCCAAGGGAGGCAGAGTTATGGCTACACCTTC
TRBV10-3	TRBJ1-2	13	few	.	CAISVPGFDGYTF	TGTGCCATCAGTGTACCAGGGTTCGACGGCTACACCTTC
TRBV5-1	TRBJ2-7	12	.	.	CASSSSSYEQYF	TGCGCCAGCAGCTCTAGCTCCTACGAGCAGTACTTC
TRBV2	TRBJ2-3	18	.	.	CASSEALMGSSGTDTQYF	TGTGCCAGCAGTGAAGCGCTTATGGGGAGTTCTGGCACAGATACGCAGTATTTT
TRBV19	TRBJ2-5	12	.	.	CASSREQETQYF	TGTGCCAGTAGTAGGGAGCAAGAGACCCAGTACTTC